This paragraph covers one TCR beta chain sequence. Its antigen is not identified. This sample stems from a study of T cells after yellow fever vaccination. Study at large: Fractions of low cell number were prepared using SMART-Seq v4 Ultra Low Input. Study-level findings and limits: Clonotypes found in both CD4 and CD8 compartments made up a small share. It was the secondary response that reached its peak faster, day 5 versus 15, but it was weaker.

TCRdb called the 5' RACE reads again in MiXCR, with one record for every CDR3 protein. The sample yields 350,000 to 450,000 distinct CDR3 sequences, 15% to 20% seen once. J lost 6 bases, V lost 4 bases, and 3 bases had no gene match. Germline CDR1 is SGHTA and CDR2 is FQGNSA. The CDR3 extends over 15 amino acids. The source was PBMCs, collected before the yellow fever booster vaccination. This rearrangement joins TRBV7-2 to TRBJ2-1, with 13 bases that match TRBD2. This TCR derives from a man aged 18 to 30 who received the YFV17D yellow fever vaccine. DNA of the CDR3: TGTGCCAGCAGCTCCGGACTAGCGGGGGTCAATGAGCAGTTCTTC. It yields the protein CASSSGLAGVNEQFF.